The sequence of this T cell receptor beta chain was determined in a study of control samples from healthy donors and cancer patients. CDR3 size: 11 residues. V trimming: 3 bases; J trimming: 5 bases; junction bases outside the gene matches: 0. Germline V gives CDR1 DFQATT, CDR2 SNEGSKA (reference sequence). Produced via immunoSEQ multiplex PCR; TCRdb's table is partial and in-frame only. The sample has 100,000 to 150,000 clones, just under 95% seen once; the top ten hold 5.5%. The TCR originated in a man aged 18 to 29 in good health. Material for sequencing was blood. The rearrangement uses TRBV20-1 and TRBJ1-2, with TRBD1 matching over 7 bases. The CDR3 region is CSARTGYGYTF. Written as DNA, the CDR3 is TGCAGTGCTAGGACAGGGTATGGCTACACCTTC.